This T cell receptor beta chain was captured by sequencing in a study of blood T cell repertoires in COVID-19. About the study: From T cells, B-cell-depleted T cells, or PBMCs came the material, which was cDNA or gDNA.

It was during active infection that Seattle patients were enrolled and then longitudinally followed. TCRdb keeps only in-frame clones here, not all; method: immunoSEQ multiplex PCR. The data contain a few hundred thousand clones, around nine tenths of them singletons. Germline-derived CDR1 and CDR2 are SGHAT and FQNNGV. The CDR3 is made up of 16 amino acids. Trimming took 2 bases from V and 0 from J; bases not matched to a gene: 5. The rearrangement links TRBV11-2 to TRBJ2-3; 7 bases map to TRBD2. Sequenced: peripheral blood. The sequence was obtained from an older woman with COVID-19, enrolled during active disease. As DNA, the CDR3 is TGTGCCAGCAGCTTAACGGGGCGGGGGAGCACAGATACGCAGTATTTT. Its translation is CASSLTGRGSTDTQYF.